Shown below are 27 T cell receptor beta chains from a single sample sequenced in a study of Tregs in tolerant kidney transplant recipients. Only in-frame clones appear in the TCRdb table, and some are missing; sequencing was by immunoSEQ multiplex PCR. Here the sample table reports tens of thousands of clones. The material sequenced was CD4+ T cells from blood, taken before the transplant. Receptors originate from a human donor who received a combined kidney and bone marrow transplant.

Comment on this clone: The read finishes 3 residues shy of the CDR3 end, and the germline J gene is used to complete it. The chain recombines TRBV19 with TRBJ2-3, with D perhaps TRBD2 (5 bases). V dropped 0 bases and J dropped 2 bases, with 6 bases sitting between them. The CDR3 extends over 14 amino acids. CDR1 is LNHDA, CDR2 SQIVND, per germline (reference sequence). The part of the CDR3 DNA that was read is TGTGCCAGTAGTATAGAAGCGGCCACAGATACG. It encodes CASSIEAATDT. The CDR3 in its entirety is CASSIEAATDTQYF. The variable domain in full, with the rest retrieved from reference TRBV19 and TRBJ2-3, is DGGITQSPKYLFRKEGQNVTLSCEQNLNHDAMYWYRQDPGQGLRLIYYSQIVNDFQKGDIAEGYSVSREKKESFPLTVTSAQKNPTAFYLCASSIEAATDTQYFGPGTRLTVL.

On this clone: The missing CDR3 end, 3 residues past where the read stops, is filled in from the germline J gene. The V and J genes are TRBV20-1 and TRBJ2-2, with TRBD2 matching 7 bases. CDR1 is DFQATT, CDR2 SNEGSKA, per germline (reference sequence). CDR3 length: 14 amino acids. The V and J ends lost 4 bases and 6 bases, in that order; junction bases with no gene match: 8. CDR3 sequence: CSAMTSLSSGELFF. The CDR3 bases that were read are TGCAGTGCTATGACTAGCTTGAGTTCCGGGGAG.

On this clone: The read terminates 3 residues ahead of where the CDR3 ends, so the germline J gene completes it. V and J are TRBV18 and TRBJ2-3; TRBD1 aligns across 9 bases. The CDR3 totals 17 residues. J lost 2 bases, V lost 2 bases, and 8 bases had no gene match. The germline CDR1 and CDR2 sequences are KGHSH and LQKENI. CDR3 DNA, as far as it was read: TGTGCCAGCTCACCATTAGTAGGACAGGGGACCACAGATACG. As protein: CASSPLVGQGTTDT. The CDR3, in full, reads CASSPLVGQGTTDTQYF.

Concerning this clone: Read data end 3 residues before the CDR3 end; the end is taken from the germline J gene. V gene TRBV7-9 combines with J gene TRBJ2-2, with D possibly TRBD1 on 6 matching bases. The CDR3 covers 15 residues. The V end lost 5 bases, the J end lost 4 bases, and 14 bases lay between the germline ends. Germline V gives CDR1 SEHNR, CDR2 FQNEAQ (reference sequence). The CDR3 sequence: CASSPPPTGTGELFF. The sequenced CDR3 bases are TGTGCCAGCAGCCCCCCCCCGACAGGCACCGGGGAG.

Points on this clone: Read data end 3 residues before the CDR3 end; the end is taken from the germline J gene. The chain joins TRBV2 to TRBJ2-5; TRBD2 is a possible D gene (5 bases). From germline, CDR1 is SNHLY and CDR2 FYNNEI. V shed 1 base and J shed 5 bases, with 14 bases lying between them. The CDR3 covers 15 residues. The CDR3: CASSEVEGIYETQYF. CDR3 DNA, as far as it was read: TGTGCCAGCAGTGAAGTTGAGGGTATTTACGAGACC.

As to this clone: The read stops 3 residues short of the end of the CDR3; the missing end is completed from the germline J gene. The rearrangement links TRBV30 to TRBJ1-2, with TRBD1 matching over 10 bases. CDR1 GTSNPN and CDR2 SVGIG come from the germline V gene (reference sequence). This CDR3 comprises 13 residues. V shed 2 bases and J 4 bases; nucleotides not matched to a gene: 1. CDR3 amino acids: CAWSRQGAYGYTF. The CDR3 bases that were read are TGTGCCTGGAGTCGACAGGGGGCCTATGGC.

Details on this clone: The CDR3 end falls 3 residues outside the read, so it is completed with the germline J gene. The chain joins TRBV2 to TRBJ2-7; the match to TRBD1 covers 9 bases. CDR3 length: 17 residues. Germline CDR1 SNHLY, CDR2 FYNNEI. Unmatched junction bases numbered 13, after V lost 5 bases and J lost 2 bases. The CDR3 bases that were read are TGTGCCAGCAGTATACGTCTTGGGACAGGGAGCCCCTACGAG. As protein: CASSIRLGTGSPYE. The full-length CDR3 reads as CASSIRLGTGSPYEQYF.

Concerning this clone itself: The DNA ends 3 residues before the CDR3 does, and the rest of the CDR3 is filled in from the germline J gene. This rearrangement joins TRBV6-2 or TRBV6-3 to TRBJ2-7, with TRBD1 as a possible D gene (6 bases). CDR3 length equals 16 residues. V was cut by 3 bases and J by 4 bases, with 19 bases left in between. Germline V CDR1 and CDR2: MNHEY, SVGEGT. The covered CDR3 bases are TGTGCCAGCAGTTATCCCCACGGACAGCTTTCATACGAG. Translating gives CASSYPHGQLSYE. The full CDR3 sequence reads CASSYPHGQLSYEQYF.

The CDR3 sequence is CASTRQGQFYEQYF. The sequenced part of the CDR3 DNA is TGTGCCAGCACCCGACAGGGACAGTTCTACGAG. The chain joins TRBV5-6 to TRBJ2-7; 7 nucleotides align to TRBD1. The read gets to within 3 residues of the CDR3 end, and the germline J gene fills in the rest. The germline CDR1 and CDR2 sequences are SGHDT and YYEEEE. V shed 6 bases and J 3 bases; nucleotides not matched to a gene: 9. This CDR3 region has 14 residues.

A word on this clone: The read terminates 3 residues ahead of where the CDR3 ends, so the germline J gene completes it. The chain joins TRBV2 to TRBJ1-1; D is possibly TRBD1 (5 bases). The CDR3 is made up of 14 amino acids. Germline CDR1 SNHLY, CDR2 FYNNEI. The sequenced part of the CDR3 DNA is TGTGCCAGCAGTCTATCGGGGGAATTGAGTAGA. Its translation: CASSLSGELSR. The entire CDR3 protein is CASSLSGELSRAFF.

Details on this clone: The read halts 3 residues ahead of the CDR3 end, with the missing end drawn from the germline J gene. J is TRBJ1-6 and V is TRBV7-9; 10 bases fit TRBD1. This CDR3 region has 13 residues. CDR1 and CDR2 from the germline V gene are SEHNR and FQNEAQ (reference sequence). CDR3 residues: CAGARTGGDPLHF. The sequenced part of the CDR3 DNA is TGTGCCGGCGCTCGGACAGGGGGGGATCCC.

To note about this clone: The read terminates 3 residues ahead of where the CDR3 ends, so the germline J gene completes it. The V and J genes are TRBV18 and TRBJ2-5, with 8 bases lining up with TRBD2. Germline assignment: CDR1 KGHSH and CDR2 LQKENI. Trimming took 0 bases from V and 4 from J; bases not matched to a gene: 4. This CDR3 has 15 residues. The part of the CDR3 DNA that was read is TGTGCCAGCTCACCACCCATCAGCGGGGGAGAGACC. It translates to CASSPPISGGET. The whole CDR3 reads CASSPPISGGETQYF.

Points on this clone: The observed sequence ends 3 residues before the CDR3 terminus, with the missing tail filled in from the germline J gene. The chain has TRBV18 and TRBJ2-1; D possibly uses TRBD1 or TRBD2 (5 bases each). The CDR3 is made up of 15 amino acids. Trimming removed 4 bases from V and 0 bases from J, with 10 bases in between. Germline CDR1 reads KGHSH; CDR2 reads LQKENI. CDR3 amino acids: CASSRSGSSYNEQFF. CDR3 DNA (partial): TGTGCCAGCTCACGGTCAGGGAGCTCCTACAATGAG.

With regard to this clone: A read error may account for a junction end that differs from germline. CDR3: CASSYLAGRDTQYF. The CDR3 DNA, read in part, is TGTGCCAGCAGCTACTTAGCGGGACGGGATACG. The V call is TRBV6-2 or TRBV6-3, the J call TRBJ2-3; 8 nucleotides align to TRBD2. The read terminates 3 residues before the CDR3 end, so the remaining end is supplied by the germline J gene. The CDR3 length is 14 residues. Per germline, CDR1 MNHEY and CDR2 SVGEGT.

As concerns this clone: Coverage ceases 3 residues before the CDR3 finishes, and the germline J gene fills in the end. The chain carries TRBV19 and TRBJ1-4; 7 bases are a match to TRBD1. The CDR3 contains 16 residues. The V segment lost 5 bases and the J segment 8 bases; nucleotides outside the gene matches: 14. From germline, CDR1 is LNHDA and CDR2 SQIVND (reference sequence). CDR3 DNA (partial): TGTGCCAGTAGTTATTACTCCGGGACAGAGTTAGAAAAA. This encodes CASSYYSGTELEK. The whole CDR3 reads CASSYYSGTELEKLFF.

A word on this clone: The read falls 3 residues short of the CDR3 end, and the missing part is taken from the germline J gene. The chain has TRBV18 and TRBJ2-7, with 9 bases identical to TRBD1. With 5 bases clipped from V and 4 bases from J, the junction kept 9 bases outside the gene matches. The germline gives CDR1 KGHSH, CDR2 LQKENI. The CDR3 spans 15 residues. CDR3 DNA (partial): TGTGCCAGCTCATCCCCGGGACAGGGTACATACGAG. Its protein product is CASSSPGQGTYE. The CDR3 reads in full as CASSSPGQGTYEQYF.

On this clone itself: The observed sequence ends 3 residues before the CDR3 terminus, with the missing tail filled in from the germline J gene. The chain recombines TRBV7-7 with TRBJ2-7, with 7 positions matching TRBD1. CDR3 length: 13 residues. J was trimmed by 5 bases and V by 1 base; bases with no gene match: 2. The germline CDR1 and CDR2 sequences are SSHAT and FNYEAQ (reference sequence). Incomplete CDR3 DNA: TGTGCCAGCAGCTTAGGACAGGGTAACGAG. Its protein product is CASSLGQGNE. The complete CDR3 reads CASSLGQGNEQYF.

Points on this clone: From the germline J gene comes the end of the CDR3, since the read stops 3 residues before it. This chain connects TRBV18 to TRBJ1-2, with 9 bases matching TRBD1. Trimming cost V 3 bases and J 5 bases; bases outside gene matches: 4. Germline lookup yields CDR1 KGHSH and CDR2 LQKENI. The CDR3 totals 14 residues. The CDR3 DNA, read in part, is TGTGCCAGCTCACCCGGGACAGGGTGGTATGGC. Its translation: CASSPGTGWYG. The full CDR3 is CASSPGTGWYGYTF.

Comment on this clone: The CDR3 is cut off 3 residues early in the read; its end comes from the germline J gene. The J gene is TRBJ2-3, the V gene TRBV5-1; 9 bases are shared with TRBD2. The length of the CDR3 is 16 residues. V lost 4 bases, J lost 0 bases, and 6 bases stayed unmatched. The germline V gene has CDR1 SGHRS and CDR2 YFSETQ. CDR3 sequence: CASSAGTSKSTDTQYF. The part of the CDR3 DNA that was read is TGCGCCAGCAGCGCCGGGACTAGCAAAAGCACAGATACG.

With regard to this clone: The read halts 3 residues ahead of the CDR3 end, with the missing end drawn from the germline J gene. The chain links TRBV10-2 to TRBJ2-7; 8 bases line up with TRBD1. This CDR3 has 12 amino acids. The V and J ends lost 7 bases and 3 bases, in that order; junction bases with no gene match: 2. The germline gives CDR1 WSHSY, CDR2 SAAADI. CDR3 region: CASKQGDYEQYF. Partial CDR3 DNA: TGCGCCAGCAAACAGGGGGACTACGAG.

Of note for this clone: The read finishes 3 residues shy of the CDR3 end, and the germline J gene is used to complete it. This chain joins TRBV19 and TRBJ1-1; no clear D. The CDR3 runs to 16 residues. From germline, CDR1 is LNHDA and CDR2 SQIVND (reference sequence). V was pared by 10 bases and J by 0 bases, with 21 bases between. CDR3 in amino acids: CATSYRGKGMNTEAFF. The sequenced CDR3 bases are TGTGCCACCTCATACCGCGGAAAAGGAATGAACACTGAA.

On this clone: The read terminates 3 residues before the CDR3 end, so the remaining end is supplied by the germline J gene. The rearrangement links TRBV7-9 to TRBJ1-6; the match to TRBD1 covers 7 bases. Looked up from germline, CDR1 is SEHNR and CDR2 is FQNEAQ (reference sequence). Trimming removed 3 bases from V and 9 bases from J; junction bases left unmatched: 5. CDR3 length: 14 amino acids. The CDR3 DNA, read in part, is TGTGCCAGCAGCTTTGGACAGGCGTTTTCACCC. Its translation: CASSFGQAFSP. The full CDR3 protein is CASSFGQAFSPLHF.

Note on this clone: The CDR3 end lies 3 residues beyond the end of the read and is filled in from the germline J gene. The V and J genes are TRBV18 and TRBJ1-2; 12 nucleotides match TRBD1. The V gene end was trimmed by 2 bases and the J gene end by 2 bases; junction bases not matched to a gene: 6. The CDR3 extends over 17 amino acids. Per the germline V gene, CDR1 is KGHSH and CDR2 is LQKENI. CDR3 DNA (partial): TGTGCCAGCTCACCAACCGGGACAGGGGGCAAGAACTATGGC. It specifies CASSPTGTGGKNYG. The whole CDR3 is CASSPTGTGGKNYGYTF.

A word on this clone: The read terminates 3 residues before the CDR3 end, so the remaining end is supplied by the germline J gene. The J gene is TRBJ2-2, the V gene TRBV2; 8 nucleotides agree with TRBD1. The J segment lost 6 bases and the V segment lost 5 bases, leaving 8 bases of the junction unmatched. CDR1 SNHLY and CDR2 FYNNEI come from the germline V gene. There are 15 residues in the CDR3. The CDR3 protein is CASSLGQGAAGELFF. Partial CDR3 DNA: TGTGCCAGCAGTCTGGGTCAGGGGGCCGCCGGGGAG.

Turning to this clone: The CDR3 goes on 3 residues after the read ends, and that part is filled in from the germline J gene. The rearrangement joins TRBV29-1 to TRBJ2-2; TRBD1 agrees at 12 bases. The CDR3 is 16 amino acids. Trimming cost V 7 bases and J 5 bases; bases outside gene matches: 11. Germline V gene data show CDR1 as SQVTM and CDR2 as ANQGSEA. The sequenced part of the CDR3 DNA is TGCAGCGCGTACGGGGGACAGGGGGCCGTTACCGGGGAG. Protein: CSAYGGQGAVTGE. The entire CDR3 protein reads CSAYGGQGAVTGELFF.

Concerning this clone itself: Read sequence stops 3 residues before the CDR3 end, and the germline J gene provides the missing end. The chain combines TRBV19 with TRBJ2-3; no clear D. Trimming shortened V by 3 bases and J by 3 bases, and 13 bases separated the two germline ends. Germline lookup yields CDR1 LNHDA and CDR2 SQIVND (reference sequence). CDR3 length equals 15 residues. The chain's CDR3 is CASSMILQITDTQYF. The DNA read from the CDR3 is TGTGCCAGTAGTATGATTCTCCAGATTACAGATACG.

Worth noting for this clone: The CDR3 is cut off 3 residues early in the read; its end comes from the germline J gene. The rearrangement uses TRBV7-2 and TRBJ2-7; D is possibly TRBD2 (5 bases). CDR1 is SGHTA and CDR2 is FQGNSA in the germline V gene. The V gene lost 7 bases and the J gene lost 2 bases, with 9 bases spanning the gap. CDR3 length: 12 residues. This chain's CDR3 is CASTGDTYEQYF. The DNA read from the CDR3 is TGTGCCAGCACCGGGGATACCTACGAG.